This T cell receptor beta chain was sequenced for a study of T cells in Graves' hyperthyroidism and ophthalmopathy. Comments on this clonotype: Its specificity is unknown. Here the CDR3 omits its conserved ending phenylalanine or tryptophan, so a read error is the likely source.

Regarding the study as a whole: Ophthalmopathy got predicted by the model a median roughly 6.1 months before its onset.

Amplified TCR beta CDR3 regions derived from RNA transcripts. TCR CDR3 regions were first amplified by RT-PCR with HTBI primers. One entry per CDR3 protein, called by TCRdb with MiXCR from the multiplex PCR reads. The sample holds about 58,000 distinct CDR3 sequences, roughly 52% seen once. Per germline, CDR1 DFQATT and CDR2 SNEGSKA (reference sequence). This CDR3 has 13 amino acids. The origin of this receptor is a woman aged 25 to 45 with Graves' ophthalmopathy. The chain couples TRBV20-1 to TRBJ1-1; tentatively, D is TRBD1 (6 bases). The specimen sequenced was blood. CDR3 amino acids: CSTSYEGDSEAFC. The CDR3 DNA follows: TGCAGTACTAGTTACGAGGGGGATTCTGAAGCTTTCTGT.